One sample yielded the 10 T cell receptor beta chains listed below, sequenced in a study of cytomegalovirus exposure and HLA in healthy donors. Primers for the PCR totalled 60 Vbeta and 13 Jbeta. Data came from immunoSEQ multiplex PCR; TCRdb stores just in-frame clones and leaves some out. The sample lists over 80,000 clones, less than 80% seen once, with 3% to 3.5% in the top ten. The specimen sequenced was PBMCs. The receptors here all came from a woman in her 40s in good health and CMV-seronegative.

The chain joins TRBV7-3 to TRBJ2-2, with D hard to call. The V end lost 4 bases, the J end lost 4 bases, and 4 bases lay between the germline ends. The germline CDR1 and CDR2 sequences are SGHTA and FQGTGA. This CDR3 region has 12 residues. The CDR3 loop is CASSWSTGELFF. DNA of the CDR3: TGTGCCAGCAGCTGGAGCACCGGGGAGCTGTTTTTT.

The genes are TRBV4-2 and TRBJ1-5, with D tentatively TRBD1 (6 bases). Trimming left V 0 bases short and J 5 bases short, with 14 bases between. The CDR3 totals 16 residues. Germline CDR1 reads LGHNA; CDR2 reads YNFKEQ. As DNA, the CDR3 is TGTGCCAGCAGCCAAGATTATGGGACAAAGGATCAGCCCCAGCATTTT. Translated: CASSQDYGTKDQPQHF.

This clone was seen a few times. The J gene is TRBJ2-5, the V gene TRBV7-6; 7 positions match TRBD1. The V gene's germline CDR1 is SGHVS and CDR2 FNYEAQ. Unmatched junction bases numbered 18, after V lost 4 bases and J lost 1 base. There are 19 residues in the CDR3. The CDR3 DNA follows: TGTGCCAGCAGCTATACCCCTTTCCGGGACAGCCGCCTCCAAGAGACCCAGTACTTC. This codes for CASSYTPFRDSRLQETQYF.

V and J are TRBV7-2 and TRBJ2-7, with 11 bases aligning to TRBD2. J gave up 6 bases and V 1 base, and 2 bases lay outside the gene matches. This CDR3 spans 14 amino acids. Germline V lookup: CDR1 SGHTA, CDR2 FQGNSA. The CDR3 loop is CASSLGGTSGEQYF. DNA for the CDR3: TGTGCCAGCAGCTTAGGAGGGACTAGCGGCGAGCAGTACTTC.

A single count supports this clone. The rearrangement joins TRBV5-6 to TRBJ2-2, with 12 bases matching TRBD1. The J segment lost 4 bases and the V segment lost 4 bases, leaving 5 bases of the junction unmatched. The length of the CDR3 is 16 residues. CDR1 is SGHDT, CDR2 YYEEEE, per germline. CDR3 residues: CASSPRDRGRTGELFF. The CDR3 DNA is TGTGCCAGCAGCCCAAGGGACAGGGGGCGCACCGGGGAGCTGTTTTTT.

This clone appeared once. Here the CDR3 reads CASSSLPTGKYEQYF. In nucleotides, the CDR3 is TGTGCCAGCAGCTCGCTTCCGACAGGGAAGTACGAGCAGTACTTC. V usage is TRBV11-1 and J usage is TRBJ2-7; 7 positions agree with TRBD1. CDR1 and CDR2 (germline): SGHAT, FQDESV (reference sequence). The V segment lost 4 bases and the J segment 4 bases; nucleotides outside the gene matches: 10. The CDR3 consists of 15 residues.

J is TRBJ2-1 and V is TRBV28; a weak D match, TRBD2 (6 bases). V gave up 6 bases and J gave up 0 bases, with 21 bases separating them. Germline CDR1 MDHEN, CDR2 SYDVKM. The CDR3 runs to 18 residues. The CDR3 protein is CASRRDLGFVSSYNEQFF. CDR3 DNA: TGTGCCAGCAGGCGGGACTTGGGATTTGTGAGCTCCTACAATGAGCAGTTCTTC.

The genes are TRBV19 and TRBJ2-7; D is undetermined. The germline V gene encodes CDR1 LNHDA and CDR2 SQIVND (reference sequence). This CDR3 comprises 15 residues. Trimming took off 0 bases at V and 2 bases at J, with 11 bases between the two ends. CDR3 in amino acids: CASSIENSLTYEQYF. The CDR3 coding sequence is TGTGCCAGTAGTATAGAGAACAGCCTCACCTACGAGCAGTACTTC.

In this sample, this clone turned up a few times. The CDR3 spells CASSLVSGMSYEQYF. CDR3 DNA: TGTGCCAGCAGCTTAGTTTCAGGGATGAGCTACGAGCAGTACTTC. The rearrangement uses TRBV11-2 and TRBJ2-7, with D tentatively TRBD1 (5 bases). Looked up from germline, CDR1 is SGHAT and CDR2 is FQNNGV. The CDR3 loop spans 15 amino acids. V gave up 1 base and J gave up 3 bases, with 13 bases separating them.

This clone was picked up one time. CDR3 in DNA: TGTGCCAGCAGTGCTAGAGATCTAGGGGGGGGGTGCGAGCAGTACTTC. Translation gives CASSARDLGGGCEQYF. The chain couples TRBV6-1 to TRBJ2-7, with D possibly being TRBD2 (7 bases). In germline, CDR1 is MNHNS, CDR2 SASEGT. The CDR3 loop spans 16 amino acids. Between the trimmed V and J ends, which lost 4 bases and 6 bases, there was a span of 22 bases.